Following are 18 T cell receptor beta chains from one sample sequenced in a study of monozygotic twins with inflammatory bowel disease. From its re-call of the 5' RACE reads, TCRdb lists each CDR3 protein once, without DNA. Across fewer than 550,000 distinct CDR3 sequences, the top ten clones capture about 2.3% of the sample. The sample consisted of blood. The receptors were gathered from a human donor with ulcerative colitis or Crohn's disease, or a healthy co-twin of an affected twin (not recorded which).

The chain is built from TRBV29-1 and TRBJ1-5; TCRdb lists TRBD1, though no DNA is available to test this call. There are 14 residues in the CDR3. Germline loops: CDR1 SQVTM, CDR2 ANQGSEA. The CDR3 reads CSVAPRDRIGPQHF.

J is TRBJ2-1 and V is TRBV12-5; TCRdb selects TRBD1, and the lack of DNA leaves this call unchecked. CDR1 LGHNT and CDR2 FRNRAP come from the germline V gene. The CDR3 is made up of 15 amino acids. The CDR3 reads CASGLVQPQGGEQFF.

The CDR3 is CASSPRDRTDQDTEAFF. V is TRBV12-3 or TRBV12-4 and J is TRBJ1-1; the TCRdb call, TRBD1, lacks DNA for checking. The CDR3 contains 17 residues.

The chain carries TRBV20-1 and TRBJ1-6. The CDR3 totals 15 residues. Germline loops: CDR1 DFQATT, CDR2 SNEGSKA (reference sequence). CDR3 sequence: CSARDEGSYNSPLHF.

The chain carries TRBV5-1 and TRBJ1-4; TCRdb's D call of TRBD1 is untestable without DNA. Germline CDR1 is SGHRS and CDR2 is YFSETQ. The CDR3 loop spans 14 amino acids. The CDR3 sequence is CASSSQGSEEKLFF.

The chain recombines TRBV9 with TRBJ2-2. The CDR3 loop spans 13 amino acids. CDR1 and CDR2 (germline): SGDLS, YYNGEE. The CDR3 loop reads CASSHLLGGELFF.

The genes are TRBV12-3 or TRBV12-4 and TRBJ1-5; absent DNA, TCRdb's TRBD1 call cannot be checked. The CDR3 runs 12 residues. This CDR3 reads CASSSEGTPQHF.

The rearrangement links TRBV7-9 to TRBJ2-7; TCRdb selects TRBD1, and the lack of DNA leaves this call unchecked. The CDR3 has 13 amino acids. The germline gives CDR1 SEHNR, CDR2 FQNEAQ (reference sequence). CDR3: CASSPRPWGEQYF.

The gene calls are TRBV7-2 and TRBJ1-1; there is no DNA to check the TCRdb D call of TRBD1. The V gene's germline CDR1 is SGHTA and CDR2 FQGNSA. The CDR3 consists of 15 residues. The CDR3 loop reads CASSAQGQLNTEAFF.

This rearrangement joins TRBV24-1 to TRBJ2-2. The CDR3 covers 18 residues. Germline CDR1 is KGHDR and CDR2 is SFDVKD. The CDR3 region is CATSDPSDTTRATGELFF.

V gene TRBV6-1 combines with J gene TRBJ2-3; there is no DNA to check the TCRdb D call of TRBD2. This CDR3 is built from 14 residues. Germline assignment: CDR1 MNHNS and CDR2 SASEGT. The CDR3 region is CASSHGTAGDTQYF.

The chain uses TRBV7-3 and TRBJ2-2; TCRdb's assignment of TRBD2 cannot be checked, as there is no DNA. CDR1 SGHTA and CDR2 FQGTGA come from the germline V gene. This CDR3 comprises 16 residues. The CDR3 reads CASSLSLPVAPGELFF.

V is TRBV7-9 and J is TRBJ1-1; TCRdb calls TRBD1, which cannot be checked without DNA. Looked up from germline, CDR1 is SEHNR and CDR2 is FQNEAQ (reference sequence). The CDR3 spans 17 residues. CDR3 loop: CASSLLTRVSDNTEAFF.

The CDR3 region is CSARGQGYNEQFF. The chain links TRBV20-1 to TRBJ2-1; TCRdb calls TRBD1, which cannot be checked without DNA. This CDR3 is 13 amino acids long. CDR1 DFQATT and CDR2 SNEGSKA come from the germline V gene (reference sequence).

The J gene is TRBJ2-7, the V gene TRBV7-9; no DNA is available, so the TRBD1 call from TCRdb remains unchecked. The germline V gene has CDR1 SEHNR and CDR2 FQNEAQ (reference sequence). This CDR3 contains 11 residues. The CDR3 protein is CASSLVGKWYF.

The chain has TRBV18 and TRBJ2-7. In germline, CDR1 is KGHSH, CDR2 LQKENI. The CDR3 is made up of 14 amino acids. This CDR3 is CASSPPASLNEQYF. The full variable domain, in which reference TRBV18 and TRBJ2-7 provide the parts outside the CDR3, is NAGVMQNPRHLVRRRGQEARLRCSPMKGHSHVYWYRQLPEEGLKFMVYLQKENIIDESGMPKERFSAEFPKEGPSILRIQQVVRGDSAAYFCASSPPASLNEQYFGPGTRLTVT.

The genes are TRBV7-2 and TRBJ2-2; TCRdb's D call, TRBD1, is unchecked because there is no DNA. The CDR3 contains 16 residues. CDR1 and CDR2 from the germline V gene are SGHTA and FQGNSA. The chain's CDR3 is CASIRTGGFNTGELFF.

CDR3 loop: CASSSAGGMVWSGQFF. The rearrangement joins TRBV5-1 to TRBJ2-1; TCRdb's D gene call, TRBD2, goes unchecked for lack of DNA. CDR3 size: 16 residues. Germline CDR1 and CDR2: SGHRS and YFSETQ.